This T cell receptor (beta chain) originates from a study of cytomegalovirus exposure and HLA in healthy donors. As to this clone: The antigen remains unidentified.

Study-wide findings and caveats: Later analysis showed most CMV-associated TCR beta chains appearing HLA-restricted. The study recorded more than 150 TCR beta chains that were cytomegalovirus-associated.

PCR amplification relied on 60 Vbeta primers (plus 13 Jbeta primers). How the authors handled the data: In a later analysis, 75 million to 85 million unique TCR beta chains included roughly 11 million shared by two or more donors. Method: immunoSEQ multiplex PCR; TCRdb's copy keeps in-frame clones and lacks some. That table is the source of V, J and clone size, and D and trimming were worked out from the DNA. The table has about 170,000 clones, about four fifths seen once. The sequencing input was PBMCs. The receptor was derived from a woman in her forties or fifties in good health and CMV-seropositive.

In DNA, the CDR3 is TGTGCCAGCAGTCGGGGTACTGAAGCTTTCTTT. Residues: CASSRGTEAFF. The V and J genes are TRBV6-5 and TRBJ1-1, with D unclear. V lost 5 bases, J lost 5 bases, and 6 bases lay in between. Per the germline V gene, CDR1 is MNHEY and CDR2 is SVGAGI. The CDR3 totals 11 residues.